One and the same sample provided the 31 T cell receptor beta chains below, sequenced in a study of blood T cell repertoires in COVID-19. The assay was immunoSEQ multiplex PCR, and TCRdb's table has in-frame clones only and misses some. The sample carries 130,000 to 150,000 clones, roughly 90% recorded once. The source material was peripheral blood. Receptors originate from a man between 65 and 85 years old with acute or convalescent COVID-19.

The chain is built from TRBV5-1 and TRBJ1-6, with a tentative D call TRBD1 (6 bases). Germline values: CDR1 SGHRS, CDR2 YFSETQ. The CDR3 runs to 14 residues. V lost 0 bases, J lost 6 bases, and 7 bases lay in between. Here the CDR3 reads CASSLDRANSPLHF. In DNA form, the CDR3 reads TGCGCCAGCAGCTTGGACAGGGCTAATTCACCCCTCCACTTT.

The chain recombines TRBV11-3 with TRBJ2-3; tentatively, D is TRBD2 (6 bases). The CDR3 runs to 17 residues. Germline V gene sequence: CDR1 SGHNT, CDR2 YENEEA. V lost 3 bases and J 0 bases, leaving 16 bases between the germline ends. The CDR3 loop is CASSFDPRDWSTDTQYF. CDR3 DNA sequence: TGTGCCAGCAGCTTTGACCCCCGGGACTGGAGCACAGATACGCAGTATTTT.

This chain uses TRBV28 with TRBJ2-2; TRBD1 matches 10 bases. This CDR3 is 16 amino acids long. The germline V gene encodes CDR1 MDHEN and CDR2 SYDVKM. The V gene end was trimmed by 4 bases and the J gene end by 3 bases; junction bases not matched to a gene: 5. The CDR3 DNA follows: TGTGCCAGCAGTTCCCTGGACAGGGGGTACACCGGGGAGCTGTTTTTT. This sequence encodes CASSSLDRGYTGELFF.

The rearrangement uses TRBV9 and TRBJ2-2; D gene unclear. The CDR3 is 16 residues long. Germline V lookup: CDR1 SGDLS, CDR2 YYNGEE. V was pared by 4 bases and J by 0 bases, with 13 bases between. Here the CDR3 reads CASSPVPNTNTGELFF. CDR3 sequence (DNA): TGTGCCAGCAGCCCCGTTCCCAACACGAACACCGGGGAGCTGTTTTTT.

This CDR3 is CASSQGWPGGESPLHF. Here the CDR3 DNA reads TGCGCCAGCAGCCAAGGGTGGCCGGGCGGGGAGTCACCCCTCCACTTT. The chain carries TRBV4-1 and TRBJ1-6; D gene ambiguous. V lost 1 base and J 10 bases, leaving 17 bases between the germline ends. The CDR3 is 16 amino acids. In germline, CDR1 is MGHRA, CDR2 YSYEKL.

The chain employs TRBV19 and TRBJ2-5, with 14 bases matching TRBD2. The length of the CDR3 is 18 residues. Germline-derived CDR1 and CDR2 are LNHDA and SQIVND (reference sequence). Germline trimming cut 4 bases from V and 3 bases from J; bases unmatched to any gene: 10. This CDR3 is CASSTTSGRVGEEETQYF. The DNA of the CDR3 is TGTGCCAGTAGTACGACTAGCGGGAGGGTTGGGGAAGAAGAGACCCAGTACTTC.

The chain uses TRBV2 and TRBJ1-6; TRBD1 agrees at 8 bases. Germline V gene sequence: CDR1 SNHLY, CDR2 FYNNEI. This CDR3 region has 17 residues. The J segment lost 0 bases and the V segment lost 5 bases, leaving 6 bases of the junction unmatched. CDR3 sequence reads: CASSSGQASSYNSPLHF. DNA for the CDR3: TGTGCCAGCAGTTCGGGACAGGCGAGCTCCTATAATTCACCCCTCCACTTT.

This chain uses TRBV18 with TRBJ2-7, with 9 bases lining up with TRBD1. This CDR3 spans 14 amino acids. In germline, CDR1 is KGHSH, CDR2 LQKENI. Trimming cost V 0 bases and J 3 bases; bases outside gene matches: 0. In DNA, the CDR3 is TGTGCCAGCTCACCACCGACAGGGGGCTACGAGCAGTACTTC. Amino acids: CASSPPTGGYEQYF.

This clone was detected only once. This chain joins TRBV5-8 and TRBJ1-5; maybe TRBD1 (6 bases). The V gene's germline CDR1 is SGHTS and CDR2 YDEGEE. Trimming cost V 1 base and J 0 bases, with 20 bases left between them. CDR3 length: 19 residues. CDR3 residues: CASSLFISAGDYSNQPQHF. The CDR3 DNA reads as TGTGCCAGCAGCTTGTTTATATCGGCAGGGGATTATAGCAATCAGCCCCAGCATTTT.

The V and J genes are TRBV29-1 and TRBJ2-3; TRBD1 aligns across 8 bases. The trim removed 5 bases at V and 5 bases at J, leaving 15 bases unmatched. This CDR3 comprises 16 residues. Germline assignment: CDR1 SQVTM and CDR2 ANQGSEA. In DNA form, the CDR3 reads TGCAGCGTTCTAGGACAGGGTACTCTACGAGAAGATACGCAGTATTTT. Encoded protein: CSVLGQGTLREDTQYF.

The J gene is TRBJ2-2, the V gene TRBV19, with 8 bases fitting TRBD1. The CDR3 contains 15 residues. J gave up 5 bases and V 6 bases, and 8 bases lay outside the gene matches. Germline loops: CDR1 LNHDA, CDR2 SQIVND (reference sequence). The CDR3 loop is CASRWDRSGTGELFF. The CDR3 DNA sequence: TGTGCCAGTAGATGGGACAGGTCGGGGACCGGGGAGCTGTTTTTT.

This chain links TRBV5-1 with TRBJ2-2; D possibly corresponds to TRBD1 (6 bases). CDR3 size: 13 residues. Trimming stripped 9 bases from V and 6 bases from J, with 15 bases between. Germline lookup yields CDR1 SGHRS and CDR2 YFSETQ. As DNA, the CDR3 is TGCGCCACTACAGGGCGTATCGCCGGGGAGCTGTTTTTT. It translates to CATTGRIAGELFF.

In DNA, the CDR3 is TGTGCCAGCAGTTCTTTTACAGGGGGCCACATCGCAGCTTTCTTT. It specifies CASSSFTGGHIAAFF. The chain carries TRBV6-5 and TRBJ1-1; 9 bases agree with TRBD1. Trimming removed 4 bases from V and 10 bases from J; junction bases left unmatched: 13. The CDR3 is 15 residues long. Per germline, CDR1 MNHEY and CDR2 SVGAGI.

This chain links TRBV24-1 with TRBJ1-5, with TRBD1 matching 8 bases. V shed 3 bases, J shed 2 bases, and the junction held 2 bases outside the gene matches. There are 15 residues in the CDR3. Germline V CDR1 and CDR2: KGHDR, SFDVKD. CDR3 sequence reads: CATSDQGAGNQPQHF. The DNA of the CDR3 is TGTGCCACCAGTGATCAGGGGGCCGGCAATCAGCCCCAGCATTTT.

The chain has TRBV28 and TRBJ2-1, with 8 bases matching TRBD2. The V gene end was trimmed by 5 bases and the J gene end by 1 base; junction bases not matched to a gene: 4. The germline CDR1 and CDR2 sequences are MDHEN and SYDVKM. The CDR3 spans 15 residues. The CDR3 spells CASSVAGRSYNEQFF. The DNA for the CDR3 is TGTGCCAGCAGTGTAGCGGGAAGATCCTACAATGAGCAGTTCTTC.

This chain uses TRBV9 with TRBJ1-1; 9 nucleotides align to TRBD1. Trimming removed 3 bases from V and 4 bases from J; junction bases left unmatched: 1. Germline V gives CDR1 SGDLS, CDR2 YYNGEE. The CDR3 contains 13 residues. This CDR3 is CASSEDRGTEAFF. CDR3 DNA sequence: TGTGCCAGCAGCGAGGACAGGGGCACTGAAGCTTTCTTT.

This sequence joins TRBV4-1 and TRBJ2-5, with 11 bases lining up with TRBD2. CDR3 length: 15 amino acids. The V gene end was trimmed by 6 bases and the J gene end by 4 bases; junction bases not matched to a gene: 7. Germline CDR1 and CDR2: MGHRA and YSYEKL. CDR3 nucleotide sequence: TGCGCCAGCAGTAATAGCGGGGGGGCGGGAGAGACCCAGTACTTC. Residues: CASSNSGGAGETQYF.

On this clone: Other DNA sequences within the sample encode an identical CDR3. This chain joins TRBV2 and TRBJ2-3, with 8 bases aligning to TRBD1. V shed 5 bases, J shed 1 base, and the junction held 2 bases outside the gene matches. Germline CDR1 reads SNHLY; CDR2 reads FYNNEI. CDR3 length: 14 amino acids. The CDR3 DNA is TGTGCCAGCAGTTTGACAGGGGGCACAGATACGCAGTATTTT. It is translated as CASSLTGGTDTQYF. Filled out from reference TRBV2 and TRBJ2-3, the complete variable domain reads EPEVTQTPSHQVTQMGQEVILRCVPISNHLYFYWYRQILGQKVEFLVSFYNNEISEKSEIFDDQFSVERPDGSNFTLKIRSTKLEDSAMYFCASSLTGGTDTQYFGPGTRLTVL.

A few counts support this clone. The chain employs TRBV7-9 and TRBJ2-5, with 8 bases aligning to TRBD2. The V gene's germline CDR1 is SEHNR and CDR2 FQNEAQ (reference sequence). The CDR3 covers 14 residues. V shed 5 bases, J shed 2 bases, and the junction held 4 bases outside the gene matches. The CDR3 DNA reads as TGTGCCAGCAGCCGTACTAGCGGTCAAGAGACCCAGTACTTC. This gives the protein CASSRTSGQETQYF.

With respect to this clone: The sample holds other DNA sequences that translate to the same CDR3. This sequence joins TRBV2 and TRBJ2-3; a weak D match, TRBD2 (6 bases). CDR1 is SNHLY, CDR2 FYNNEI, per germline. The CDR3 spans 14 residues. The ends were cut back, 2 bases at V and 0 bases at J, with 6 bases in the middle. Written as DNA, the CDR3 is TGTGCCAGCAGTGAACTAGCGAGCACAGATACGCAGTATTTT. Translating it yields CASSELASTDTQYF. Supplemented by reference TRBV2 and TRBJ2-3, the full variable domain reads EPEVTQTPSHQVTQMGQEVILRCVPISNHLYFYWYRQILGQKVEFLVSFYNNEISEKSEIFDDQFSVERPDGSNFTLKIRSTKLEDSAMYFCASSELASTDTQYFGPGTRLTVL.

This chain uses TRBV7-9 with TRBJ1-2; D unclear. CDR1 is SEHNR, CDR2 FQNEAQ, per germline (reference sequence). There are 14 residues in the CDR3. Trimming took off 8 bases at V and 0 bases at J, with 13 bases between the two ends. This CDR3 is CASSSRVANYGYTF. DNA for the CDR3: TGTGCCAGCTCGTCCCGAGTGGCTAACTATGGCTACACCTTC.

V gene TRBV5-8 combines with J gene TRBJ1-2; D is unclear. Germline V CDR1 and CDR2: SGHTS, YDEGEE. V was cut by 4 bases and J by 8 bases, with 12 bases left in between. CDR3 length equals 12 residues. The CDR3 spells CASSRFGYGYTF. The CDR3 bases are TGTGCCAGCAGCCGGTTCGGGTACGGCTACACCTTC.

The J gene is TRBJ2-1, the V gene TRBV18; 10 bases match TRBD1. There are 17 residues in the CDR3. The junction had 7 bases not matched to a gene; V was cut back by 0 bases and J by 5 bases. Looked up from germline, CDR1 is KGHSH and CDR2 is LQKENI. Written as DNA, the CDR3 is TGTGCCAGCTCACCACCTGAAGGACAGGGGGTGCACAATGAGCAGTTCTTC. Amino acids: CASSPPEGQGVHNEQFF.

This sequence joins TRBV19 and TRBJ1-1, with D possibly matching TRBD1 (5 bases). The V gene's germline CDR1 is LNHDA and CDR2 SQIVND (reference sequence). This CDR3 is built from 13 residues. The V end was cut by 6 bases, the J end by 3 bases, with 11 bases between. CDR3 sequence reads: CASRDRTDTEAFF. For the CDR3, the DNA is TGTGCCAGTAGAGACAGAACCGACACTGAAGCTTTCTTT.

The rearrangement uses TRBV6-5 and TRBJ2-2, with TRBD2 as a possible D gene (5 bases). Per germline, CDR1 MNHEY and CDR2 SVGAGI. V lost 6 bases to trimming and J lost 0 bases, with 11 bases between them. This CDR3 is built from 15 residues. CDR3 nucleotides: TGTGCCAGCAGGTACGGACTGGCGAACACCGGGGAGCTGTTTTTT. Encoded protein: CASRYGLANTGELFF.

The chain carries TRBV27 and TRBJ1-2, with D possibly being TRBD1 (6 bases). This CDR3 contains 14 residues. Trimming left V 6 bases short and J 1 base short, with 12 bases between. The V gene's germline CDR1 is MNHEY and CDR2 SMNVEV (reference sequence). CDR3 sequence reads: CASSHNRVNYGYTF. DNA of the CDR3: TGTGCCAGCAGCCACAACAGGGTTAACTATGGCTACACCTTC.

The chain couples TRBV5-8 to TRBJ1-1; 8 bases are a match to TRBD1. With V trimmed by 3 bases and J by 1 base, 5 bases remained unmatched. The CDR3 is made up of 15 amino acids. Germline-derived CDR1 and CDR2 are SGHTS and YDEGEE. CDR3 coding DNA: TGTGCCAGCAGCTACCGGGACAGGTGGAACACTGAAGCTTTCTTT. Amino acids: CASSYRDRWNTEAFF.

The chain uses TRBV6-6 and TRBJ2-7; D perhaps matches TRBD2 (5 bases). The CDR3 contains 14 residues. CDR1 is MNHNY, CDR2 SVGAGI, per germline (reference sequence). Deletions cut 6 bases from V and 0 bases from J, with 12 bases between. CDR3 sequence reads: CASRDQGSSYEQYF. The CDR3, as DNA: TGTGCCAGCAGGGACCAAGGGAGCTCCTACGAGCAGTACTTC.

V gene TRBV5-1 combines with J gene TRBJ1-1; 7 bases line up with TRBD1. Germline trimming cut 1 base from V and 5 bases from J; bases unmatched to any gene: 14. This CDR3 comprises 17 residues. Germline loops: CDR1 SGHRS, CDR2 YFSETQ. Here the CDR3 DNA reads TGCGCCAGCAGCTTGCCCGTTAATCGACAGGGAGAAACTGAAGCTTTCTTT. Its protein product is CASSLPVNRQGETEAFF.

This chain uses TRBV10-3 with TRBJ2-2, with D perhaps TRBD1 (6 bases). Trimming took 5 bases from V and 0 from J, leaving 13 bases between them. CDR1 and CDR2 from the germline V gene are ENHRY and SYGVKD. The CDR3 has 16 amino acids. The CDR3: CAISSGGWANTGELFF. CDR3 in DNA: TGTGCCATCAGTAGTGGGGGCTGGGCGAACACCGGGGAGCTGTTTTTT.

CDR3 residues: CASSPDRGLEPQHF. The CDR3 DNA reads as TGTGCCAGCTCACCAGACAGGGGCCTGGAGCCCCAGCATTTT. The chain is built from TRBV18 and TRBJ1-5, with 8 nucleotides matching TRBD1. Germline lookup yields CDR1 KGHSH and CDR2 LQKENI. J lost 8 bases, V lost 2 bases, and 5 bases had no gene match. The CDR3 spans 14 residues.